The 15 T cell receptor beta chains presented below share a single source sample, sequenced in a study. TCRdb used MiXCR to reprocess the 5' RACE reads, holding one entry per CDR3 protein. Of roughly 490 distinct CDR3 sequences in the sample, 20% to 25% were seen once. Sample: central memory T cells from blood PBMCs. Subset denoted: central memory CD4+ T cells. The receptors were sampled from a female donor with HIV.

This clonotype has only a few counts. The chain links TRBV11-3 to TRBJ1-1; 9 positions agree with TRBD1. The length of the CDR3 is 16 residues. The trim removed 4 bases at V and 6 bases at J, leaving 12 bases unmatched. Germline V gene sequence: CDR1 SGHNT, CDR2 YENEEA. Here the CDR3 DNA reads TGTGCCAGCAGCTGGACAATGGGACAGGGTGGGCCTGAAGCTTTCTTT. It codes for CASSWTMGQGGPEAFF.

This clonotype was recorded a few times. The chain employs TRBV27 and TRBJ2-3; 7 bases are a match to TRBD2. With V trimmed by 3 bases and J by 4 bases, 10 bases remained unmatched. The V gene's germline CDR1 is MNHEY and CDR2 SMNVEV (reference sequence). The CDR3 sequence is 16 residues long. The CDR3 nucleotides are TGTGCCAGCAGTTTTAACGGGAGGAGGGATGCAGATACGCAGTATTTT. Its translation is CASSFNGRRDADTQYF.

The rearrangement links TRBV30 to TRBJ2-2; D not certain. Germline values: CDR1 GTSNPN, CDR2 SVGIG (reference sequence). This CDR3 has 15 residues. Trimming removed 1 base at V and 4 bases at J, with 13 bases between. The CDR3 nucleotides are TGTGCCTGGAGTGAGGTAGCTGAAGTCACCGGGGAGCTGTTTTTT. Amino acid sequence: CAWSEVAEVTGELFF.

V and J are TRBV1 and TRBJ1-4. TRBV1 represents a pseudogene. The CDR3 runs 14 residues. The CDR3 region has the DNA TGCACCAGCAGCCCCTTTGGCAGCGATGAAAAACTGTTTTTT. Protein product: CTSSPFGSDEKLFF.

V gene TRBV6-1 combines with J gene TRBJ2-7; D remains unclear. Germline V gene lookup returns CDR1 MNHNS and CDR2 SASEGT. V was shortened by 4 bases and J by 4 bases, with 11 bases between the two germline ends. The CDR3 consists of 13 residues. CDR3 nucleotide sequence: TGTGCCAGCAGTGCTCTTAGAGGTTACGAGCAGTACGTC. It translates to CASSALRGYEQYV.

This clonotype was recorded a few times. The V and J genes are TRBV29-1 and TRBJ2-5; no reliable D call. Germline V gives CDR1 SQVTM, CDR2 ANQGSEA. The CDR3 loop spans 13 amino acids. V was pared by 3 bases and J by 0 bases, with 8 bases between. This CDR3 reads CSVEGINQETQYF. As DNA, the CDR3 is TGCAGCGTTGAGGGCATAAACCAAGAGACCCAGTACTTC.

J is TRBJ1-2 and V is TRBV29-1; 7 bases map to TRBD1. Germline CDR1 is SQVTM and CDR2 is ANQGSEA. Trimming took 4 bases from V and 3 from J; bases not matched to a gene: 5. CDR3 length: 13 amino acids. In DNA form, the CDR3 reads TGCAGCGTTGGGGACGGGACAGACTATGGCTACACCTTC. Its protein is CSVGDGTDYGYTF.

This clonotype was seen a handful of times. The V gene is TRBV6-1, the J gene TRBJ2-7, with D unresolved. V lost 2 bases, J lost 7 bases, and 12 bases lay in between. CDR3 length equals 13 residues. The germline CDR1 and CDR2 sequences are MNHNS and SASEGT. In nucleotides, the CDR3 is TGTGCCAGCAGTGAACAAACTTTTGGGGAGCAGTACGTC. Its protein is CASSEQTFGEQYV.

This clonotype was recorded a few times. J is TRBJ1-2 and V is TRBV6-5, with D uncertain. V shed 0 bases and J shed 11 bases, with 16 bases lying between them. CDR1 is MNHEY and CDR2 is SVGAGI in the germline V gene. The CDR3 has 14 residues. The CDR3 sequence is CASSYSTSAGEYTF. In DNA form, the CDR3 reads TGTGCCAGCAGTTACTCGACGTCGGCAGGCGAATACACCTTC.

This clonotype was counted between two and nine times. The chain is built from TRBV7-9 and TRBJ1-4; unclear D gene. The CDR3 covers 15 residues. V dropped 1 base and J dropped 4 bases, with 10 bases sitting between them. CDR1 and CDR2 (germline): SEHNR, FQNEAQ (reference sequence). The chain's CDR3 is CASSLVTGDNEKLFF. In DNA, the CDR3 is TGTGCCAGCAGCTTAGTAACCGGGGATAATGAAAAACTGTTTTTT.

CDR3 sequence reads: CASSPSSGRGDIQYF. CDR3 coding DNA: TGTGCCAGCAGCCCATCTAGCGGGAGAGGGGACATTCAGTACTTC. The chain has TRBV6-2 or TRBV6-3 and TRBJ2-4; TRBD2 matches 10 bases. This CDR3 is built from 15 residues. The trim removed 6 bases at V and 8 bases at J, leaving 10 bases unmatched. Germline V lookup: CDR1 MNHEY, CDR2 SVGEGT.

This clonotype has only a few counts. The chain uses TRBV12-3 or TRBV12-4 and TRBJ2-1; D might be TRBD1 (6 bases). The CDR3 is 12 residues long. V was clipped by 6 bases and J by 9 bases, with 12 bases between them. The CDR3 sequence: CASSRNRVEQFF. Here the CDR3 DNA reads TGTGCCAGCAGCCGTAACAGGGTTGAGCAGTTCTTC.

The CDR3 DNA reads TGTGCCAGCAGCTTGGGGCATATCACCGGGGAGCTGTTTTTT. Encoded protein: CASSLGHITGELFF. This rearrangement joins TRBV5-4 to TRBJ2-2; D unresolved. CDR1 and CDR2 from the germline V gene are SGHNT and YYREEE (reference sequence). The CDR3 is 14 residues long. Trimming pared 0 bases from V and 4 bases from J, leaving 7 bases between.

A few counts support this clonotype. In DNA form, the CDR3 reads TGTGCCAGCAGGTGGGGGGGGACAGATACGCAGTATTTT. Translating it yields CASRWGGTDTQYF. The chain is built from TRBV2 and TRBJ2-3; TRBD2 aligns across 7 bases. The CDR3 has 13 amino acids. Per the germline V gene, CDR1 is SNHLY and CDR2 is FYNNEI. With V trimmed by 6 bases and J by 3 bases, 3 bases remained unmatched.

The chain combines TRBV20-1 with TRBJ2-3; D might be TRBD2 (7 bases). The CDR3 is 17 residues long. The germline gives CDR1 DFQATT, CDR2 SNEGSKA (reference sequence). V lost 1 base and J 4 bases, leaving 21 bases between the germline ends. Here the CDR3 DNA reads TGCAGTGCTAGAGGCCCCTGGGGGGCGGGGGAATCAGATACGCAGTATTTT. This codes for CSARGPWGAGESDTQYF.